This is a list of T cell receptor beta chains from one sample in a study of shared clonotypes between healthy human individuals. The table came from immunoSEQ multiplex PCR; TCRdb's copy has only in-frame clones and leaves some out. This table holds approximately 2.5 million clones, approximately 93% found once. The sequenced material came from naive CD4+ T cells from PBMCs. Receptors originate from a man in his late teens or twenties in good health. Some clones in this sample may be carry-over from other donors' samples. Both conserved end residues are part of each CDR3. The D gene is left open where the match is weak. Size values are once, few and many counts, or a class for expanded clones, and some rows have none.

length: 15
V: TRBV6-6
D: .
size: .
J: TRBJ1-2
CDR3: CASSYTAGEVYGYTF
DNA: TGTGCCAGCAGTTACACGGCAGGAGAAGTCTATGGCTACACCTTC

length: 14
V: TRBV18
D: .
size: .
J: TRBJ1-3
CDR3: CASSRGAQGFTIYF
DNA: TGTGCCAGCTCACGAGGGGCACAGGGTTTTACCATATATTTT

length: 16
V: TRBV18
D: .
size: .
J: TRBJ1-5
CDR3: CASSPQGRGSNQPQHF
DNA: TGTGCCAGCTCACCTCAGGGGCGCGGAAGCAATCAGCCCCAGCATTTT

length: 14
V: TRBV2
D: .
size: few
J: TRBJ1-5
CDR3: CASSDLTGGQPQHF
DNA: TGTGCCAGCAGTGATCTGACAGGCGGCCAGCCCCAGCATTTT

length: 11
V: TRBV29-1
D: .
size: .
J: TRBJ1-2
CDR3: CSVEDRRGDTF
DNA: TGCAGCGTTGAAGATCGGAGAGGGGACACCTTC

length: 15
V: TRBV27
D: .
size: .
J: TRBJ1-1
CDR3: CASRDRTNRNTEAFF
DNA: TGTGCCAGCAGGGATAGGACAAATCGGAACACTGAAGCTTTCTTT

length: 14
V: TRBV2
D: TRBD2
size: .
J: TRBJ2-1
CDR3: CASSPGTSGRQQFF
DNA: TGTGCCAGCAGTCCCGGGACTAGCGGGAGGCAGCAGTTCTTC

length: 14
V: TRBV2
D: TRBD1
size: .
J: TRBJ2-7
CDR3: CASGDRESRYEQYF
DNA: TGTGCCAGCGGCGACAGGGAATCACGATACGAGCAGTACTTC

length: 16
V: TRBV5-5
D: .
size: .
J: TRBJ1-4
CDR3: CASSPAIRDNNEKLFF
DNA: TGTGCCAGCAGCCCAGCCATCCGGGACAATAATGAAAAACTGTTTTTT

length: 18
V: TRBV11-2
D: .
size: .
J: TRBJ2-1
CDR3: CASSSLRATGLSYNEQFF
DNA: TGTGCCAGCAGCTCCCTTAGGGCGACGGGCCTCTCCTACAATGAGCAGTTCTTC

length: 13
V: TRBV7-8
D: TRBD1
size: .
J: TRBJ2-3
CDR3: CASRDRGTDTQYF
DNA: TGTGCCAGCAGGGACAGGGGCACAGATACGCAGTATTTT

length: 17
V: TRBV4-2
D: .
size: few
J: TRBJ1-1
CDR3: CASSQDWTTRVNTEAFF
DNA: TGTGCCAGCAGCCAAGATTGGACGACACGAGTGAACACTGAAGCTTTCTTT

length: 15
V: TRBV19
D: TRBD1
size: .
J: TRBJ2-7
CDR3: CASSRQGKEGDEQYF
DNA: TGTGCCAGTAGCCGACAGGGTAAAGAAGGAGACGAGCAGTACTTC

length: 14
V: TRBV29-1
D: TRBD1
size: once
J: TRBJ2-1
CDR3: CSVGRDRGYNEQFF
DNA: TGCAGCGTTGGTCGGGACAGGGGCTACAATGAGCAGTTCTTC

length: 14
V: TRBV7-2
D: .
size: .
J: TRBJ2-1
CDR3: CASSLAGAYNEQFF
DNA: TGTGCCAGCAGCTTAGCGGGAGCCTACAATGAGCAGTTCTTC

length: 15
V: TRBV29-1
D: TRBD2
size: .
J: TRBJ2-1
CDR3: CSVEFPGGTYNEQFF
DNA: TGCAGCGTTGAATTCCCGGGAGGGACCTACAATGAGCAGTTCTTC